This T cell receptor (beta chain) was captured by sequencing in a study of blood T cell repertoires in COVID-19. Study-wide background: From T cells, B-cell-depleted T cells, or PBMCs came the material, which was cDNA or gDNA.

Produced via immunoSEQ multiplex PCR; TCRdb's table is partial and in-frame only. The repertoire holds 380,000 or so clones, with approximately 86% as singletons. This CDR3 has 15 residues. Trimming pared 0 bases from V and 0 bases from J, leaving 8 bases between. Per germline, CDR1 SGHNT and CDR2 YYREEE (reference sequence). The Seattle patients, enrolled during active infection, were followed longitudinally. The rearrangement uses TRBV5-4 and TRBJ2-3, with a possible D match to TRBD2 (6 bases). This receptor was identified in a woman aged 55 to 70 with COVID-19, enrolled during active disease. The sample was peripheral blood. This CDR3 reads CASSLALASTDTQYF. The CDR3 region has the DNA TGTGCCAGCAGCTTGGCCCTAGCGAGCACAGATACGCAGTATTTT.